This TCR beta chain comes out of a study of cytomegalovirus exposure and HLA in healthy donors. The study, taken as a whole, reports: TCR beta V segments were, for the most part, productive about 87% or about 30% of the time in an earlier analysis. Excluded were some V segments that proved indistinguishable, including TRBV6-2 and TRBV6-3. Highly shared variants forming one cluster were likely a sequencing artifact.

Only a few counts were recorded for this clone. The antigen is not known. The CDR3 consists of 15 residues. V was cut by 5 bases and J by 6 bases, with 19 bases left in between. Germline V CDR1 and CDR2: LNHDA, SQIVND (reference sequence). The PCR employed 60 Vbeta primers together with 13 Jbeta primers. Data came from immunoSEQ multiplex PCR; TCRdb stores just in-frame clones and leaves some out. The sample has roughly 200,000 clones, over 65% seen once; the top ten hold roughly 2.3%. This chain joins TRBV19 and TRBJ1-1, with a possible D match to TRBD1 (6 bases). The TCR was taken from a man in his sixties in good health and CMV-seronegative. The sample consisted of PBMCs. CDR3 nucleotide sequence: TGTGCCAGTAGTCGGCAGGGTGGGGGACACGCTGAAGCTTTCTTT. The encoded protein is CASSRQGGGHAEAFF. The entire variable domain, with the rest obtained from reference TRBV19 and TRBJ1-1, is as follows: DGGITQSPKYLFRKEGQNVTLSCEQNLNHDAMYWYRQDPGQGLRLIYYSQIVNDFQKGDIAEGYSVSREKKESFPLTVTSAQKNPTAFYLCASSRQGGGHAEAFFGQGTRLTVV.